This is a list of T cell receptor beta chains from one sample in a study of human T cells and chemical hapten exposure. TCRdb reanalysed the RACE reads using MiXCR and keeps one entry per CDR3 protein. The data contain a few hundred thousand distinct CDR3 sequences, more than 6.5% of them singletons. Material: whole blood, obtained in connection with sensitization to the hapten diphenylcyclopropenone (DPC). The source is a woman between 35 and 50 years old with alopecia areata. Some clones in this sample may be carry-over from other donors' samples. The CDR3 runs from the conserved cysteine through the conserved F or W. D genes are given only for firm matches. Size is omitted from some rows. Given values are once, few, many or a class for expanded clones.

D,size,J,V,DNA,CDR3
-,-,TRBJ2-4,TRBV7-2,TGTGCCAGCAGCCCCCAACAGGGGGGGCCCAAAAACATTCAGTACTTC,CASSPQQGGPKNIQYF
-,few,TRBJ2-2,TRBV19,TGTGCCAGTAGGGGAGCCAACACCGGGGAGCTGTTTTTT,CASRGANTGELFF
-,-,TRBJ2-2,TRBV9,TGTGCCAGCAGCGCAACCCCCCTGGGGACCGGGGAGCTGTTTTTT,CASSATPLGTGELFF
-,few,TRBJ2-2,TRBV18,TGTGCCAGCTCACCAACATACAGCCGTACCGGGGAGCTGTTTTTT,CASSPTYSRTGELFF
-,-,TRBJ2-2,TRBV4-3,TGCGCCAGCAGCCAGAATAGGGCCGGGGAGCTGTTTTTT,CASSQNRAGELFF
-,many,TRBJ2-2,TRBV27,TGTGCCAGCAGTCCTCCGGGTCCTTCAACCGGGGAGCTGTTTTTT,CASSPPGPSTGELFF
TRBD2,few,TRBJ2-3,TRBV6-1,TGTGCCAGCAGTGAAGGAGCGGGAGGGGAGCCAGATACGCAGTATTTT,CASSEGAGGEPDTQYF
TRBD1,-,TRBJ1-2,TRBV27,TGTGCCAGCAGTTTAGTAGACAGGGGTAATGGCTACACCTTC,CASSLVDRGNGYTF
-,many,TRBJ1-5,TRBV7-2,TGTGCCAGCAGCTGGGGACGGGGCAATCAGCCCCAGCATTTT,CASSWGRGNQPQHF
TRBD2,-,TRBJ2-1,TRBV15,TGTGCCACCAGCAGAGATCCCAGCGGGAGCTTCTACAATGAGCAGTTCTTC,CATSRDPSGSFYNEQFF
TRBD2,few,TRBJ2-3,TRBV6-2/TRBV6-3,TGTGCGCTCCGCGGGAGCCGGTGGGATACGCAGTATTTT,CALRGSRWDTQYF
TRBD2,few,TRBJ2-7,TRBV7-9,TGTGCCAGCAGCCCGAGAACTAGCGGAGGAACCGTCTACGAGCAGTACTTC,CASSPRTSGGTVYEQYF
TRBD1,-,TRBJ2-6,TRBV2,TGTGCCAGCACCTTGCGACAGGGGGCTGGGGCCAACGTCCTGACTTTC,CASTLRQGAGANVLTF
TRBD1,few,TRBJ1-5,TRBV29-1,TGCAGCGTCGCGGACAGGGGAGAGCCCCAGCATTTT,CSVADRGEPQHF
-,many,TRBJ2-5,TRBV5-1,TGCGCCAGCGGGTCGACGGGTTCCAGGGAGACCCAGTACTTC,CASGSTGSRETQYF
-,many,TRBJ2-6,TRBV15,TGTGCCACCAGCAGAGATACGAGCTCTGGGGCCAACGTCCTGACTTTC,CATSRDTSSGANVLTF
-,few,TRBJ2-7,TRBV6-2/TRBV6-3,TGTGCCAGCAGTTACTCGATTCCGTCACGGGAGTCTATTGTCCCCTACGAGCAGTACTTC,CASSYSIPSRESIVPYEQYF
-,few,TRBJ1-1,TRBV6-6,TGTGCCAGCAGTGTTGGTGTAGGGGACACTGAAGCTTTCTTT,CASSVGVGDTEAFF
-,many,TRBJ2-7,TRBV15,TGTGCCACCAGCAGAGGGACTTCCCTATCCTACGAGCAGTACTTC,CATSRGTSLSYEQYF
-,few,TRBJ2-7,TRBV28,TGTGCCAGCAGTTTATCGCGGGCGGGATGGGACTACGAGCAGTACTTC,CASSLSRAGWDYEQYF
-,many,TRBJ1-1,TRBV7-9,TGTGCCAGCAGGTCGCACAGGTCAACTTTAGACGCTGAAGCTTTCTTT,CASRSHRSTLDAEAFF
TRBD1,few,TRBJ2-7,TRBV5-4,TGTGCCAGCAGCCGCGGACAGGGGATCGACGAGCAGTACTTC,CASSRGQGIDEQYF
-,few,TRBJ2-6,TRBV29-1,TGCAGCGTTGCCAAGGCTGGGGCCAACGTCCTGACTTTC,CSVAKAGANVLTF
-,few,TRBJ2-6,TRBV30,TGTGCCTGGACCCCTTCGGCCAACGTCCTGACTTTC,CAWTPSANVLTF
-,many,TRBJ2-3,TRBV7-2,TGTGCCAGCAGCACCGGGCCCCCAGATACGCAGTATTTT,CASSTGPPDTQYF
TRBD2,few,TRBJ2-7,TRBV20-1,TGCAGTGCTCCCCTAGCGGGAGGAGGTGAGCAGTACTTC,CSAPLAGGGEQYF